The rows below give T cell receptor beta chains drawn from one sample of a study of cytomegalovirus exposure and HLA in healthy donors. Generated by immunoSEQ multiplex PCR, the TCRdb table keeps only in-frame clones and is missing some. The sample includes 95,000 to 100,000 clones, more than 80% of them seen just once. The specimen was PBMCs. These receptors all stem from a man between 25 and 39 years old in good health and CMV-seronegative. CDR3s include the opening cysteine and the closing phenylalanine or tryptophan. The order of the fields is J gene, V gene, CDR3 length, clone size, CDR3 protein. Clone size is given for some rows only: seen once, a few or many times, or a class if the clone is expanded.

>TRBJ2-7|TRBV9|16|-
CASSERTSGTSYEQYF
>TRBJ2-5|TRBV15|13|-
CATSRARREGQYF
>TRBJ2-5|TRBV4-2|16|-
CASSQDPTSGGETQYF
>TRBJ2-7|TRBV23-1|16|once
CASSAEALAGEGEQYF
>TRBJ1-2|TRBV6-1|11|-
CAIREGYGYTF
>TRBJ2-5|TRBV30|15|-
CAWSVGGQRMETQYF
>TRBJ1-2|TRBV28|13|once
CASSRLQGDGYTF
>TRBJ1-5|TRBV30|13|-
CAWSGQNNQPQHF
>TRBJ2-3|TRBV29-1|15|-
CSVEVVADHPDTQYF
>TRBJ1-2|TRBV5-1|14|-
CASSLLIGDYGYTF
>TRBJ2-7|TRBV7-2|13|-
CASSPSGFYEQYF
>TRBJ1-5|TRBV19|16|few
CASSPLNPESNQPQHF
>TRBJ1-1|TRBV2|13|-
CAILLRVVTEAFF
>TRBJ2-3|TRBV19|15|-
CASSIRGRSTDTQYF